Listed below are T cell receptor beta chains from one sample, sequenced in a study of blood T cell repertoires in COVID-19. TCRdb's table, derived via immunoSEQ multiplex PCR, lists solely in-frame clones and lacks some. The sample contains about 170,000 clones, around four fifths of which appear only once. Material for sequencing was peripheral blood. The receptors were gathered from an older woman with acute or convalescent COVID-19. Both conserved end residues are part of each CDR3. The order of the fields is CDR3 protein, CDR3 DNA, V gene, clone size, J gene, D gene. A D gene is named only where the DNA matches it firmly. Some rows have no size entry. The others give once, few or many, or a class for an expanded clone.

CASSQGTGATFSGANVLTF	TGTGCCAGCTCACAAGGGACAGGGGCAACTTTCTCTGGGGCCAACGTCCTGACTTTC	TRBV18	.	TRBJ2-6	TRBD1
CASLLEQTPGDTQYF	TGTGCCAGCCTACTAGAGCAAACCCCTGGGGATACGCAGTATTTT	TRBV2	.	TRBJ2-3	.
CASSSIRDRGSYEQYF	TGTGCCAGCAGTTCCATCCGGGACAGGGGCTCCTACGAGCAGTACTTC	TRBV28	.	TRBJ2-7	TRBD1
CASSKGLAIGTDTQYF	TGCGCCAGCAGCAAAGGACTAGCTATCGGCACAGATACGCAGTATTTT	TRBV5-1	few	TRBJ2-3	TRBD2
CASSVAPSYEQYF	TGTGCCAGCAGCGTCGCCCCGAGCTACGAGCAGTACTTC	TRBV9	.	TRBJ2-7	.
CASSRGDTGTEEKLFF	TGTGCCAGCAGCCGGGGGGACACAGGGACCGAGGAAAAACTGTTTTTT	TRBV9	.	TRBJ1-4	.
CATLPAGTKYGYTF	TGTGCCACCTTACCAGCTGGGACAAAGTATGGCTACACCTTC	TRBV18	.	TRBJ1-2	.
CASSLALDRDYGYTF	TGTGCCAGCAGCTTAGCCCTTGACAGGGACTATGGCTACACCTTC	TRBV7-9	.	TRBJ1-2	TRBD1
CASSPGSGASNTF	TGTGCCAGCAGCCCAGGATCAGGGGCCTCGAACACCTTC	TRBV7-2	.	TRBJ1-2	.
CASSQEVASGVEQFF	TGTGCCAGCAGCCAAGAGGTTGCTAGCGGGGTTGAGCAGTTCTTC	TRBV4-2	.	TRBJ2-1	TRBD2
CATSRASSTSVAFF	TGTGCCACCAGCAGAGCCTCTAGCACTTCGGTCGCTTTCTTT	TRBV15	.	TRBJ1-1	.
CAWSTTWGYTF	TGTGCCTGGAGTACTACCTGGGGCTACACCTTC	TRBV30	.	TRBJ1-2	.
CASTPGLSQSEQFF	TGTGCCAGCACCCCGGGACTAAGTCAAAGTGAGCAGTTCTTC	TRBV6-2/TRBV6-3	.	TRBJ2-1	TRBD2
CASSLMTGGNQPQHF	TGCGCCAGCAGCTTGATGACAGGGGGCAATCAGCCCCAGCATTTT	TRBV5-1	few	TRBJ1-5	TRBD1
CASSRTENTEAFF	TGTGCCAGCAGCCGGACAGAGAACACTGAAGCTTTCTTT	TRBV3-1/TRBV3-2	.	TRBJ1-1	.
CASSQTGGATGELFF	TGCGCCAGCAGCCAGACGGGAGGGGCGACCGGGGAGCTGTTTTTT	TRBV4-3	.	TRBJ2-2	TRBD2
CATSRDPDMSSPLHF	TGTGCCACCAGCAGAGACCCGGACATGAGTTCACCCCTCCACTTT	TRBV15	.	TRBJ1-6	.
CASSLDGGEASPLHF	TGTGCCAGCAGCTTAGATGGAGGGGAAGCTTCACCCCTCCACTTT	TRBV7-3	.	TRBJ1-6	.
CASSRGTSNQPQHF	TGTGCCAGCAGTCGGGGAACTAGCAATCAGCCCCAGCATTTT	TRBV5-4	.	TRBJ1-5	.
CASSLQGNGYTF	TGTGCCAGCAGTTTACAGGGAAATGGCTACACCTTC	TRBV12-3/TRBV12-4	.	TRBJ1-2	.
CASSHPGQGARNEKLFF	TGTGCCAGCAGTCATCCGGGACAGGGGGCTCGTAATGAAAAACTGTTTTTT	TRBV6-6	.	TRBJ1-4	TRBD1
CASRISSGPAYEQYF	TGTGCCAGCAGGATAAGCTCAGGGCCAGCCTACGAGCAGTACTTC	TRBV6-5	.	TRBJ2-7	.
CASSPPDRGPSSPLHF	TGCGCCAGCAGCCCGCCCGACAGGGGGCCCAGTTCACCCCTCCACTTT	TRBV4-1	.	TRBJ1-6	TRBD1
CASSYRQSNEKLFF	TGCGCCAGCAGCTATAGACAGAGTAATGAAAAACTGTTTTTT	TRBV5-1	once	TRBJ1-4	.
CASSYRGTGNLEQYF	TGTGCCAGCAGTTACCGTGGGACAGGGAACCTCGAGCAGTACTTC	TRBV6-6	.	TRBJ2-7	TRBD1
CASNYREETQYF	TGTGCCAGCAACTACAGGGAAGAGACCCAGTACTTC	TRBV3-1/TRBV3-2	.	TRBJ2-5	.
CASLSRTSYDTQYF	TGTGCCAGCCTTTCGCGGACTAGTTATGATACGCAGTATTTT	TRBV5-6	once	TRBJ2-3	TRBD2
CSVARLAGGDTQYF	TGCAGCGTTGCCCGACTAGCGGGGGGGGATACGCAGTATTTT	TRBV29-1	once	TRBJ2-3	TRBD2
CASRGLAGGLSADTQYF	TGTGCCAGCAGGGGACTAGCGGGGGGGCTCTCAGCAGATACGCAGTATTTT	TRBV27	once	TRBJ2-3	TRBD2
CASSPVANGGETQYF	TGTGCCAGCTCACCAGTAGCAAACGGGGGGGAGACCCAGTACTTC	TRBV18	.	TRBJ2-5	TRBD2
CASSRPSGGYQETQYF	TGTGCCAGCAGCCGGCCTAGCGGGGGGTACCAAGAGACCCAGTACTTC	TRBV7-2	.	TRBJ2-5	TRBD2
CASSYGQGAYNEQFF	TGCGCCAGCAGCTACGGACAGGGAGCCTACAATGAGCAGTTCTTC	TRBV5-1	.	TRBJ2-1	TRBD1
CASSLGQNTEAFF	TGTGCCAGCAGCTTAGGACAGAACACTGAAGCTTTCTTT	TRBV7-9	once	TRBJ1-1	.
CAIGSRRGTGEANYGYTF	TGTGCCATCGGTTCCAGGCGGGGGACAGGCGAAGCTAACTATGGCTACACCTTC	TRBV7-8	.	TRBJ1-2	TRBD1
CASSKERQAGYEQYF	TGTGCCAGCAGCAAGGAGCGGCAGGCTGGGTACGAGCAGTACTTC	TRBV21-1	.	TRBJ2-7	.
CASSLGSDSGNSPLHF	TGTGCCAGCAGCCTTGGGTCCGACAGTGGGAATTCACCCCTCCACTTT	TRBV3-1/TRBV3-2	once	TRBJ1-6	.
CASSSRVTGELFF	TGTGCCAGCAGCTCCAGGGTTACCGGGGAGCTGTTTTTT	TRBV11-2	.	TRBJ2-2	.
CASSPVLGQIMNTEAFF	TGTGCCAGCTCACCTGTATTAGGACAGATCATGAACACTGAAGCTTTCTTT	TRBV18	few	TRBJ1-1	.
CASSLVGDEQYF	TGTGCCAGCAGCCTCGTAGGGGACGAGCAGTACTTC	TRBV7-9	once	TRBJ2-7	.